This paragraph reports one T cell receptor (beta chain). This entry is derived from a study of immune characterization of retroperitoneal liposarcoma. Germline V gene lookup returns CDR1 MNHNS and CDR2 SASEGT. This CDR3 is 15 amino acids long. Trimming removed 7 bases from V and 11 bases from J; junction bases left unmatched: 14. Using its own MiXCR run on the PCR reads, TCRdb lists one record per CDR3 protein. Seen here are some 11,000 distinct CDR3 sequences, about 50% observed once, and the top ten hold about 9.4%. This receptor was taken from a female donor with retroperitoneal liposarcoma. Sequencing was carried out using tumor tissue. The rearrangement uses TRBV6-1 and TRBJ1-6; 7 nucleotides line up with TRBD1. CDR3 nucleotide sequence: TGTGCCAGCATCGCCCGGGACAGAATAAGGGCACCCCTCCACTTT. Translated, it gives CASIARDRIRAPLHF.